These 6 T cell receptor beta chains were all obtained from the same sample, sequenced in a study of vaccination effects on CD4 cells after COVID-19. What these receptors recognize is not known. Prior to sequencing, the ViraFEST assay stimulated PBMC with viral peptide pools, which expanded the antigen-specific CD4+ T cells. When around 10 days of culture had elapsed, CD4+ T cells were isolated. The person's infection with SARS-CoV-2, confirmed by PCR, took place between March and December 2020. Some clones are missing from TCRdb's copy, which holds only in-frame ones; the method was immunoSEQ multiplex PCR. The sample shows nearly 45,000 clones, around 74% of them seen only once. Sequenced here: CD4+ T cells from PBMCs cultured with a peptide pool, sampled before COVID-19 vaccination. These receptors all come from a human donor who had a prior SARS-CoV-2 infection.

The chain is built from TRBV14 and TRBJ2-2; D is undetermined. The CDR3 consists of 13 residues. Germline assignment: CDR1 SGHDN and CDR2 FVKESK. Trimming took 4 bases from V and 8 from J, leaving 11 bases between them. In nucleotides, the CDR3 is TGTGCCAGCAGCCCGTCTCGGGTGGGGGAGCTGTTTTTT. Protein sequence: CASSPSRVGELFF.

The table lists this clone with a few counts. The chain employs TRBV7-9 and TRBJ1-4; 7 nucleotides agree with TRBD1. J gave up 7 bases and V 5 bases, and 7 bases lay outside the gene matches. This CDR3 region has 14 residues. Germline assignment: CDR1 SEHNR and CDR2 FQNEAQ (reference sequence). The CDR3 protein is CASSHRGRGEKLFF. CDR3 coding DNA: TGTGCCAGCAGCCACAGGGGAAGGGGTGAAAAACTGTTTTTT.

V gene TRBV28 combines with J gene TRBJ1-1, with D perhaps matching TRBD1 (5 bases). This CDR3 spans 15 amino acids. The germline gives CDR1 MDHEN, CDR2 SYDVKM. Trimming removed 0 bases at V and 0 bases at J, with 8 bases between. The DNA for the CDR3 is TGTGCCAGCAGTTTATGGGGGGGACTGAACACTGAAGCTTTCTTT. This gives the protein CASSLWGGLNTEAFF.

The gene calls are TRBV5-1 and TRBJ2-3; 7 bases match TRBD2. Per germline, CDR1 SGHRS and CDR2 YFSETQ. This CDR3 region has 14 residues. Trimming took 0 bases from V and 6 from J; bases not matched to a gene: 4. The CDR3: CASSLGTRSDTQYF. The DNA of the CDR3 is TGCGCCAGCAGCTTGGGGACTAGAAGCGATACGCAGTATTTT.

This clone has only one observation. The rearrangement links TRBV18 to TRBJ1-2; D gene unclear. The V end was cut by 2 bases, the J end by 12 bases, with 13 bases between. CDR1 is KGHSH and CDR2 is LQKENI in the germline V gene. The CDR3 has 12 residues. The CDR3 DNA sequence: TGTGCCAGCTCACCAAGCAACCATCTGGACACCTTC. Translated, it gives CASSPSNHLDTF.

This clone was seen a single time. The J gene is TRBJ1-1, the V gene TRBV7-2; unclear D gene. CDR1 and CDR2 from the germline V gene are SGHTA and FQGNSA. V was shortened by 5 bases and J by 1 base, with 8 bases between the two germline ends. The CDR3 covers 13 residues. The CDR3 DNA follows: TGTGCCAGCAGCACTCAGGCGAACACTGAAGCTTTCTTT. Translation: CASSTQANTEAFF.